A selection of T cell receptor beta chains follows, all from one sample in a study of vaccination effects on CD4 cells after COVID-19. Their specific antigens are unknown. Some clones are missing from TCRdb's copy, which holds only in-frame ones; the method was immunoSEQ multiplex PCR. The sample includes 70,000 or so clones, approximately 80% of them seen just once. Sequences were derived from CD4+ T cells from PBMCs cultured without peptide, sampled before COVID-19 vaccination. These receptors were collected from a human donor who received a COVID-19 vaccine. The CDR3 runs from the conserved cysteine through the conserved F or W. A D gene is named only where the DNA matches it firmly. Size tells how often a clone was seen (once, few, many) or the class of an expanded clone, and some rows leave it out.

abundance | d_gene | j_gene | len | v_gene | CDR3nt | CDR3aa
few | NA | TRBJ1-2 | 13 | TRBV18 | TGTGCCAGCTCACCGGTGGATTCTCATGGCTACACCTTC | CASSPVDSHGYTF
NA | NA | TRBJ1-2 | 13 | TRBV30 | TGTGCCTGTCAGGGTTACCAAACCTATGGCTACACCTTC | CACQGYQTYGYTF
few | NA | TRBJ2-3 | 14 | TRBV24-1 | TGTGCCACCATGCCTGGGGGCAACACAGATACGCAGTATTTT | CATMPGGNTDTQYF
few | NA | TRBJ1-6 | 13 | TRBV14 | TGTGCCAGCAGCCGGAACAGCCATTCACCCCTCCACTTT | CASSRNSHSPLHF
NA | TRBD2 | TRBJ2-3 | 17 | TRBV5-5 | TGTGCCAGCAGCCCAACTTCTAGCGGGGGGGCCCCCGGCACGCAGTATTTT | CASSPTSSGGAPGTQYF
NA | NA | TRBJ1-2 | 15 | TRBV6-5 | TGTGCCAGCAGCCCCACGGTGCCGCGTAACTATGGCTACACCTTC | CASSPTVPRNYGYTF
NA | NA | TRBJ1-1 | 14 | TRBV7-2 | TGTGCCAGCAGCTTAGAGGGGCCCCGAACTGAAGCTTTCTTT | CASSLEGPRTEAFF
NA | NA | TRBJ2-3 | 14 | TRBV3-1/TRBV3-2 | TGTGCCAGCACCCAGTCGCCAGGGGTAGATACGCAGTATTTT | CASTQSPGVDTQYF
few | NA | TRBJ1-1 | 12 | TRBV29-1 | TGCAGCGTTGACAGGGGCTCGGCTGAAGCTTTCTTT | CSVDRGSAEAFF
few | TRBD2 | TRBJ2-2 | 16 | TRBV3-1/TRBV3-2 | TGTGCCAGCAGCTTCGGACTAGCGGGGAGGGGCGGGGAGCTGTTTTTT | CASSFGLAGRGGELFF
NA | TRBD1 | TRBJ1-2 | 14 | TRBV30 | TGTGCCTGGATTGCGGGGACAGGGCTTTATGGCTACACCTTC | CAWIAGTGLYGYTF
NA | TRBD1 | TRBJ2-3 | 13 | TRBV20-1 | TGCAGTGCTAGTGTGACAGGGTCAGATACGCAGTATTTT | CSASVTGSDTQYF
NA | NA | TRBJ2-1 | 16 | TRBV25-1 | TGTGCCAGCAGTGACCCCCGTGGGGCAAACTACAATGAGCAGTTCTTC | CASSDPRGANYNEQFF
once | TRBD2 | TRBJ2-3 | 15 | TRBV5-6 | TGTGCCAGCAGCTTCTCGGGGGGTAGCACAGATACGCAGTATTTT | CASSFSGGSTDTQYF
once | TRBD1 | TRBJ1-2 | 15 | TRBV6-1 | TGTGCCAGCAGTGACCGGGACAGGGGGCTGGGAGGCTACACCTTC | CASSDRDRGLGGYTF
few | NA | TRBJ2-1 | 11 | TRBV11-2 | TGTGCCAGCAGAACTGGGAATGAGCAGTTCTTC | CASRTGNEQFF
NA | NA | TRBJ2-5 | 13 | TRBV5-5 | TGTGCCAGCAGCTTGGGTGGCCAAGAGACCCAGTACTTC | CASSLGGQETQYF
NA | TRBD2 | TRBJ2-1 | 15 | TRBV28 | TGTGCCAGCAGCTCCCTTAGCGGGGGGGCGGATGAGCAGTTCTTC | CASSSLSGGADEQFF
NA | NA | TRBJ1-3 | 14 | TRBV9 | TGTGCCAGCAGCGTCACGGGACGGGACCACACCATATATTTT | CASSVTGRDHTIYF
NA | NA | TRBJ1-3 | 17 | TRBV2 | TGTGCCAGCAGTCCTACCTTTCTGGGGAGAGCTGGAAACACCATATATTTT | CASSPTFLGRAGNTIYF
once | NA | TRBJ2-3 | 11 | TRBV19 | TGTGCCAGTAGTATCGTCGATACGCAGTATTTT | CASSIVDTQYF
NA | NA | TRBJ2-5 | 15 | TRBV10-3 | TGTGCCATCAGTCGGGGGACAGCCGCCGGGGAGACCCAGTACTTC | CAISRGTAAGETQYF
NA | NA | TRBJ2-5 | 14 | TRBV5-1 | TGCGCCAGCAGCTTGTGGGCTTTCCAAGAGACCCAGTACTTC | CASSLWAFQETQYF
NA | TRBD2 | TRBJ2-5 | 15 | TRBV18 | TGTGCCAGCTCACCTACTAGCGGGGTCCAAGAGACCCAGTACTTC | CASSPTSGVQETQYF
NA | NA | TRBJ1-2 | 14 | TRBV14 | TGTGCCAGCAGACCTATGGGGTCTAACTATGGCTACACCTTC | CASRPMGSNYGYTF
NA | NA | TRBJ1-6 | 14 | TRBV15 | TGTGCCACCAGCACCCCTCTACGGAATTCACCCCTCCACTTT | CATSTPLRNSPLHF
NA | TRBD1 | TRBJ2-5 | 14 | TRBV5-4 | TGTGCCAGCAGCTCGACAGGGATGACGGAGACCCAGTACTTC | CASSSTGMTETQYF
NA | NA | TRBJ1-5 | 13 | TRBV7-2 | TGTGCCAGCAGCTTACGGAGTAATCAGCCCCAGCATTTT | CASSLRSNQPQHF
NA | NA | TRBJ2-3 | 13 | TRBV19 | TGTGCCAGTAGTATACGTCCCGAAAATACGCAGTATTTT | CASSIRPENTQYF
NA | NA | TRBJ2-1 | 13 | TRBV6-5 | TGTGCCAGCAGTCCGCTAGCACTGGGTGAGCAGTTCTTC | CASSPLALGEQFF
NA | NA | TRBJ1-3 | 14 | TRBV19 | TGTGCCAGTAGTATAGCCAGCTCTGGAAACACCATATATTTT | CASSIASSGNTIYF
few | NA | TRBJ1-2 | 16 | TRBV14 | TGTGCCAGCAGCCAAGTAGCGGGAGCCGGTGGCTATGGCTACACCTTC | CASSQVAGAGGYGYTF
NA | NA | TRBJ1-1 | 13 | TRBV6-5 | TGTGCCAGCAGTTACGACAGGAACACTGAAGCTTTCTTT | CASSYDRNTEAFF
NA | NA | TRBJ1-3 | 14 | TRBV18 | TGTGCCAGCTCACCACAGGGAACTGGAAACACCATATATTTT | CASSPQGTGNTIYF
few | TRBD2 | TRBJ2-1 | 18 | TRBV4-1 | TGCGCCAGCAGCCAAGGACTAGCGGGGGGTAGAAGCCTCAATGAGCAGTTCTTC | CASSQGLAGGRSLNEQFF
NA | NA | TRBJ1-2 | 15 | TRBV27 | TGTGCCAGCAGTTTAATCCCCTCCGAACTCTATGGCTACACCTTC | CASSLIPSELYGYTF
NA | NA | TRBJ1-1 | 13 | TRBV2 | TGTGCCAGCGTACGGGACGTTAACACTGAAGCTTTCTTT | CASVRDVNTEAFF
NA | TRBD1 | TRBJ1-6 | 18 | TRBV5-1 | TGCGCCAGCAGCCCGGACAGGTTCGGCGTCTCCTATAATTCACCCCTCCACTTT | CASSPDRFGVSYNSPLHF
few | NA | TRBJ1-4 | 13 | TRBV5-5 | TGTGCCAGCAGCTCCCCAACCGGGGAAAAACTGTTTTTT | CASSSPTGEKLFF
NA | TRBD1 | TRBJ2-1 | 15 | TRBV7-2 | TGTGCCAGCAGCTTAAGGGACAGGGATTTTAATGAGCAGTTCTTC | CASSLRDRDFNEQFF
NA | NA | TRBJ1-1 | 16 | TRBV18 | TGTGCCAGCTCACCTCGGACACGTGCTCCGGACACTGAAGCTTTCTTT | CASSPRTRAPDTEAFF